Below are 16 T cell receptor beta chains sequenced from a single sample in a study of monozygotic twins with inflammatory bowel disease. After re-calling the 5' RACE reads, TCRdb lists one entry per CDR3 protein, DNA absent. The sample data list around 220,000 distinct CDR3 sequences. The material sequenced was blood. The receptors come from a human donor with ulcerative colitis or Crohn's disease, or a healthy co-twin of an affected twin (not recorded which).

The rearrangement uses TRBV5-1 and TRBJ2-7; TCRdb's D call of TRBD1 is untestable without DNA. This CDR3 contains 16 residues. Germline assignment: CDR1 SGHRS and CDR2 YFSETQ. CDR3 loop: CASSWRGTGATYEQYF.

This chain joins TRBV7-2 and TRBJ2-1. This CDR3 has 15 amino acids. Germline V gene sequence: CDR1 SGHTA, CDR2 FQGNSA. The CDR3 is CASSFTQSSYNEQFF.

V gene TRBV14 combines with J gene TRBJ1-4. Germline V CDR1 and CDR2: SGHDN, FVKESK. The CDR3 runs 14 residues. The CDR3 is CASSQVGEPEKLFF.

The chain has TRBV7-2 and TRBJ2-2; TCRdb returns TRBD1, unconfirmable since there is no DNA. Germline V CDR1 and CDR2: SGHTA, FQGNSA. This CDR3 comprises 15 residues. The CDR3 sequence: CASSLGGHPAGELFF.

The gene calls are TRBV5-1 and TRBJ2-7; the D call of TRBD1 rests on TCRdb alone, since no DNA is present to check it. This CDR3 region has 14 residues. Per germline, CDR1 SGHRS and CDR2 YFSETQ. This chain's CDR3 is CASSPVVLSYEQYF.

The rearrangement joins TRBV28 to TRBJ2-7; the TRBD2 assignment by TCRdb is unverifiable without DNA. There are 12 residues in the CDR3. From germline, CDR1 is MDHEN and CDR2 SYDVKM. The CDR3 loop is CASSLRAREQYF.

This chain uses TRBV7-9 with TRBJ2-5; TCRdb returns TRBD2, unconfirmable since there is no DNA. The CDR3 has 12 amino acids. From germline, CDR1 is SEHNR and CDR2 FQNEAQ (reference sequence). This CDR3 is CASSPPEKDEYF.

The chain has TRBV12-3 or TRBV12-4 and TRBJ1-1; the TCRdb call, TRBD1, lacks DNA for checking. The CDR3 sequence is 16 residues long. The chain's CDR3 is CASSPGQVIMNTEAFF.

The chain carries TRBV6-1 and TRBJ2-1; TCRdb outputs TRBD2, but without DNA this stays unchecked. Germline V CDR1 and CDR2: MNHNS, SASEGT. The CDR3 consists of 15 residues. The CDR3 region is CASNERDLRGGEQFF.

V is TRBV5-1 and J is TRBJ1-1. The CDR3 length is 13 residues. Per germline, CDR1 SGHRS and CDR2 YFSETQ. This CDR3 reads CASSFASDTEAFF.

The gene calls are TRBV13 and TRBJ2-5. Germline V gives CDR1 PRHDT, CDR2 FYEKMQ (reference sequence). This CDR3 has 13 residues. CDR3 in amino acids: CASSLGPIETQYF.

V and J are TRBV11-1 and TRBJ2-3; TCRdb proposes TRBD1, but this gene call is untestable without DNA. Germline-derived CDR1 and CDR2 are SGHAT and FQDESV (reference sequence). This CDR3 contains 18 residues. This chain's CDR3 is CASSLGASYGQTTDTQYF. Complete variable domain (other parts from reference TRBV11-1 and TRBJ2-3): EAEVAQSPRYKITEKSQAVAFWCDPISGHATLYWYRQILGQGPELLVQFQDESVVDDSQLPKDRFSAERLKGVDSTLKIQPAELGDSAMYLCASSLGASYGQTTDTQYFGPGTRLTVL.

The chain uses TRBV6-2 or TRBV6-3 and TRBJ2-5. Germline V gene sequence: CDR1 MNHEY, CDR2 SVGEGT. This CDR3 is built from 14 residues. CDR3 region: CASSYLHPTETQYF.

The rearrangement joins TRBV29-1 to TRBJ2-1; absent DNA, TCRdb's TRBD2 call cannot be checked. Germline CDR1 SQVTM, CDR2 ANQGSEA. The CDR3 spans 13 residues. CDR3 amino acids: CILVGLAGVEQFF.

The chain couples TRBV4-2 to TRBJ2-7. CDR3 size: 12 residues. Germline CDR1 LGHNA, CDR2 YNFKEQ. The CDR3 loop is CASSRNRYEQYF.

The rearrangement links TRBV11-1 to TRBJ2-1; TCRdb calls TRBD2, which cannot be checked without DNA. The length of the CDR3 is 18 residues. Germline CDR1 SGHAT, CDR2 FQDESV (reference sequence). CDR3 sequence reads: CASSLTSGGPHPYNEQFF.